A selection of T cell receptor beta chains follows, all from one sample in a study of tumor and adjacent non-tumor tissue in lung cancer. TCRdb itself ran the multiplex PCR reads through MiXCR, one entry per CDR3 protein. In the table there are fewer than 120,000 distinct CDR3 sequences, 75% to 90% of which are singletons. Sequencing was carried out using lung tumor tissue. Every receptor here comes from a man aged 70 or older with non-small cell lung cancer. Both conserved end residues are trimmed from each CDR3. The D gene is left open where the match is weak.

d_gene	v_gene	j_gene	CDR3aa
TRBD2	TRBV6-5	TRBJ2-2	ASSSTGLAEGTGELF
-	TRBV6-1	TRBJ1-4	TSSVGQGNEKLF
TRBD1	TRBV29-1	TRBJ1-1	RVGTGGVSMNTEAF
TRBD1	TRBV6-2/TRBV6-3	TRBJ1-1	TSSSIGGGTDAF
-	TRBV11-2	TRBJ1-6	ANSTRTDGNSPLQ
-	TRBV9	TRBJ1-2	PSSVGEVVNGYT
-	TRBV10-2	TRBJ1-5	ASSWDGENQPQH
-	TRBV4-1	TRBJ2-2	ASSQVSLWAGSVTGELF
TRBD2	TRBV6-5	TRBJ2-7	AVGRRLAGPHDQY
TRBD2	TRBV12-3/TRBV12-4	TRBJ2-7	ASSPAGTTHEQY
-	TRBV12-3/TRBV12-4	TRBJ1-2	ASSLKRGAGIKYGYT
-	TRBV24-1	TRBJ1-5	ATSDLFRDVDHLWGNQPQH
-	TRBV6-5	TRBJ2-5	ASNYIGPGTGTHY
-	TRBV5-1	TRBJ1-2	AGSLAGGKWYGYT
TRBD1	TRBV24-1	TRBJ1-2	ATSDPLGQGKNHGYT
-	TRBV12-3/TRBV12-4	TRBJ2-1	ASSTASGISYNEQF
-	TRBV4-1	TRBJ2-7	ASSRTLVGGGDEHY
-	TRBV6-2/TRBV6-3	TRBJ2-1	ASNRGGYCELF
TRBD1	TRBV29-1	TRBJ1-3	SARAGQHSGNTIY
TRBD2	TRBV11-2	TRBJ2-5	VSSISPGTSGAQY
-	TRBV4-3	TRBJ1-1	PSSQDPGDGKDF
-	TRBV21-1	TRBJ2-7	ASSPRQGVYERY
-	TRBV4-2	TRBJ1-2	ASSQEQWARSYAYT
TRBD1	TRBV19	TRBJ1-5	ASSTVGPGQGYQPQH
TRBD1	TRBV6-5	TRBJ1-5	ASSNRGTSNQPQH
-	TRBV29-1	TRBJ1-2	SVEKQGSYGYT
TRBD1	TRBV29-1	TRBJ2-3	SVAFGTGETDTQY
-	TRBV11-2	TRBJ2-1	ASSLHVRGWGSYNEQF
-	TRBV11-2	TRBJ2-3	ASSFGIHTNTQY
TRBD1	TRBV10-3	TRBJ1-1	AINAKTGSDTETF
-	TRBV6-2/TRBV6-3	TRBJ1-5	AISSQGNQLQH
TRBD1	TRBV11-2	TRBJ2-6	ASSPGTGGSRGTNVLT
-	TRBV6-1	TRBJ2-7	ASTRIGSSYEQY
-	TRBV4-2	TRBJ1-4	ANSQVLLGVVNEKLF
TRBD1	TRBV6-2/TRBV6-3	TRBJ2-2	VSSAGTGETGELF
-	TRBV7-9	TRBJ1-1	AISSEYNTEAF
TRBD2	TRBV6-5	TRBJ2-7	VVRRRLAGSYEQY
TRBD2	TRBV4-2	TRBJ2-1	AGSPGTSGAQEHF
-	TRBV4-3	TRBJ2-1	ASSQDQAGAEYNEHF
-	TRBV6-6	TRBJ1-4	AISLGGTNEKQF
-	TRBV6-1	TRBJ2-7	ACSLGQSYEQY
-	TRBV6-2/TRBV6-3	TRBJ2-1	ASSYVVGGQF
-	TRBV5-4	TRBJ1-2	ASGLGTAFYGYT
-	TRBV6-2/TRBV6-3	TRBJ1-2	ASSENYGYT
-	TRBV11-2	TRBJ1-6	ASSLEWSRNSPLH
-	TRBV12-3/TRBV12-4	TRBJ2-7	ASSLGRTLYEQY
TRBD1	TRBV12-3/TRBV12-4	TRBJ2-5	TSRPGQGSTQY
-	TRBV10-3	TRBJ2-7	TISTRNFFEQY
-	TRBV10-3	TRBJ2-3	VISQNRSYTDTQY